These T cell receptor beta chains were read from a single sample in a study of memory CD4+ T cells and cytomegalovirus serostatus. Clones were read by immunoSEQ multiplex PCR, and TCRdb kept only the in-frame ones, dropping some. The repertoire has about 82,000 clones, 65% to 85% of them found once; the top ten carry less than 0.9%. Sequenced material: memory CD4+ T cells from blood. The receptor set was obtained from an adult in good health and CMV-seronegative. The CDR3 runs from the conserved cysteine through the conserved F or W. A D gene is named only where the DNA matches it firmly. Clone size appears in some rows only: once, few, many, or a class for an expanded clone.

.	.	TRBV7-2	TRBJ1-5	14	TGTGCCAGCAGCTTAGATGGGATTGTTCAGCCCCAGCATTTT	CASSLDGIVQPQHF
TRBD1	.	TRBV6-6	TRBJ1-1	15	TGTGCCAGCAGTTACCCGGGACAGGGGAACACTGAAGCTTTCTTT	CASSYPGQGNTEAFF
.	.	TRBV28	TRBJ1-1	11	TGTGCCAGCAGATCGGAGGGGATCGCTTTCTTT	CASRSEGIAFF
.	once	TRBV5-4	TRBJ1-1	14	TGTGCCAGCAGCCGGGACAACAGAAACACTGAAGCTTTCTTT	CASSRDNRNTEAFF
TRBD2	.	TRBV19	TRBJ2-2	21	TGTGCCAGTAGTATAGGGGGACTTTGGCGGGGGGGCGGTCAGGACACCGGGGAGCTGTTTTTT	CASSIGGLWRGGGQDTGELFF
.	.	TRBV2	TRBJ1-5	12	TGTGCCAGCAGTGAACCCAATCAGCCCCAGCATTTT	CASSEPNQPQHF
.	few	TRBV30	TRBJ1-6	13	TGTGCCTGGAGTGCCTTAGGAGGAACAGCTCAACTCTTT	CAWSALGGTAQLF
.	.	TRBV18	TRBJ2-1	14	TGTGCCAGCTCACCACTGAGACAGGCGAATGAGCAGTTCTTC	CASSPLRQANEQFF
.	.	TRBV15	TRBJ1-3	13	TGTGCCACCAGCAGAGTAGCGGGAAACACCATATATTTT	CATSRVAGNTIYF
TRBD2	.	TRBV30	TRBJ2-3	14	TGTGCCTGGAGTCAGCGGGGGGGGACAGATACGCAGTATTTT	CAWSQRGGTDTQYF
.	.	TRBV5-1	TRBJ1-5	14	TGCGCCAGCAGCGTCGGGTCCCTGGGTCAGCCCCAGCATTTT	CASSVGSLGQPQHF
TRBD1	.	TRBV19	TRBJ2-7	15	TGTGCCAGTAGTATAGATATCGACAGGGGCTACGAGCAGTACTTC	CASSIDIDRGYEQYF
.	.	TRBV5-8	TRBJ1-6	15	TGTGCCAGCAGCTTGGAACGACTTAAAAATTCACCCCTCCACTTT	CASSLERLKNSPLHF
.	.	TRBV7-3	TRBJ1-6	13	TGTGCCAGCAGCTTAGACAGTAATTCACCCCTCCACTTT	CASSLDSNSPLHF
.	.	TRBV4-1	TRBJ1-4	19	TGCGCCAGCAGCCAAGATGATGAACCAATAGTGAAGTCGTCCCGAAAACTGTTTTTT	CASSQDDEPIVKSSRKLFF
.	.	TRBV19	TRBJ1-5	15	TGTGCCAGTAGTGGGGGCGGTTATAGCAATCAGCCCCAGCATTTT	CASSGGGYSNQPQHF
TRBD1	.	TRBV7-8	TRBJ2-7	15	TGTGCCAGCAGCTACACCGGGACAGGGACCTACGAGCAGTACTTC	CASSYTGTGTYEQYF
.	.	TRBV6-6	TRBJ1-1	15	TGTGCCAGCAGTTACCGGGGAGTCATGAACACTGAAGCTTTCTTT	CASSYRGVMNTEAFF
.	.	TRBV15	TRBJ2-5	15	TGTGCCACCAGCAGAGGTCGGACACAACAAGAGACCCAGTACTTC	CATSRGRTQQETQYF
.	.	TRBV2	TRBJ1-4	13	TGTGCCAGCAGTGACTCAACTAATGAAAAACTGTTTTTT	CASSDSTNEKLFF
TRBD1	.	TRBV30	TRBJ1-5	13	TGTGCCATGGACAGGGGAACCAATCAGCCCCAGCATTTT	CAMDRGTNQPQHF
.	.	TRBV7-9	TRBJ2-3	14	TGTGCCAGCAGCCCTCCGGGCCTCGGTGGTACGCAGTATTTT	CASSPPGLGGTQYF
.	.	TRBV7-3	TRBJ1-2	14	TGTGCCAGCAGCTACGGGGGTTTGGACTATGGCTACACCTTC	CASSYGGLDYGYTF
.	.	TRBV10-3	TRBJ2-1	14	TGTGCCATCAGTGGGACGGCCTCCTACAATGAGCAGTTCTTC	CAISGTASYNEQFF
.	.	TRBV7-6	TRBJ2-1	13	TGTGCCAGCAGCTTAGGGACCTACAATGAGCAGTTCTTC	CASSLGTYNEQFF
.	.	TRBV15	TRBJ2-7	17	TGTGCCACCAGCAGAGACATCAGTGACCTGGGGCTCTACGAGCAGTACTTC	CATSRDISDLGLYEQYF
.	once	TRBV28	TRBJ2-1	13	TGTGCCAGCTGCGGGACAGAGTACAATGAGCAGTTCTTC	CASCGTEYNEQFF
.	once	TRBV18	TRBJ2-6	15	TGTGCCAGCTCATCAGCCCGCTCTGGGGCCAACGTCCTGACTTTC	CASSSARSGANVLTF
.	.	TRBV28	TRBJ2-7	13	TGTGCCAGCCGCCCGGCCATCTCCTACGAGCAGTACTTC	CASRPAISYEQYF
TRBD1	.	TRBV4-1	TRBJ1-4	16	TGCGCCAGCAGCCAAGGACAGGGCTCAACTAATGAAAAACTGTTTTTT	CASSQGQGSTNEKLFF
.	.	TRBV5-4	TRBJ1-2	16	TGTGCCAGCAGCTTGGGCGGCAGGGCGACTAACTATGGCTACACCTTC	CASSLGGRATNYGYTF
.	.	TRBV19	TRBJ1-4	14	TGTGCCAGTAGGGGGACGCCTGAGGGTGAAAAACTGTTTTTT	CASRGTPEGEKLFF
TRBD1	.	TRBV9	TRBJ1-1	14	TGTGCCAGCAGCGTACAGGGGGCGGGCACTGAAGCTTTCTTT	CASSVQGAGTEAFF
.	.	TRBV5-1	TRBJ2-3	13	TGCGCCAGCAGCGGCCAAAGCACAGATACGCAGTATTTT	CASSGQSTDTQYF
.	.	TRBV6-5	TRBJ2-7	14	TGTGCCAGCAGTTACGGGCAGGTCCTCTACGAGCAGTACTTC	CASSYGQVLYEQYF
.	.	TRBV5-1	TRBJ1-6	15	TGCGCCAGCAGCTTGGGGGAAGCCTATAATTCACCCCTCCACTTT	CASSLGEAYNSPLHF
TRBD2	.	TRBV5-5	TRBJ2-6	16	TGTGCCAGCAGCTTGGTCGGGGGGTCTGGGGCCAACGTCCTGACTTTC	CASSLVGGSGANVLTF
.	few	TRBV7-8	TRBJ2-7	13	TGTGCAACCCAGACGTTGGTTCGCTACGAGCAGTACTTC	CATQTLVRYEQYF
TRBD1	.	TRBV18	TRBJ1-1	14	TGTGCCAGCTCACCTTTTGACAGGGAAACTGAAGCTTTCTTT	CASSPFDRETEAFF
TRBD1	.	TRBV11-2	TRBJ1-1	14	TGTGCCAGCAGCTTAGGCCGGGGGACAGGCCTGGCTTTCTTT	CASSLGRGTGLAFF
.	few	TRBV7-8	TRBJ2-7	12	TGTGCCAGCGGCACAGACTCCTACGAGCAGTACTTC	CASGTDSYEQYF
.	once	TRBV5-6	TRBJ1-1	14	TGTGCCAGCAGCCGTATTGACTGGGGGGGTGAAGCTTTCTTT	CASSRIDWGGEAFF
.	.	TRBV27	TRBJ2-2	12	TGTGCCAGCAGTTCGCAGACCGGGGAGCTGTTTTTT	CASSSQTGELFF
TRBD1	.	TRBV7-9	TRBJ1-1	15	TGTGCCAGCAGCTTAGGGACAGGGGGGCTGGAGGGGGCTTTCTTT	CASSLGTGGLEGAFF
.	.	TRBV2	TRBJ2-7	15	TGTGCCAGCAGCAGTTACTACAGGGAATCCTACGAGCAGTACTTC	CASSSYYRESYEQYF
.	few	TRBV27	TRBJ1-1	15	TGTGCCAGCAGTTTAGGCCCTCCTGGGAACACTGAAGCTTTCTTT	CASSLGPPGNTEAFF
.	.	TRBV2	TRBJ1-1	12	TGTGCCAGCAAGGAGTTGAACACTGAAGCTTTCTTT	CASKELNTEAFF
.	few	TRBV6-5	TRBJ1-1	13	TGTGCCAGCAGTTACGAGGGGGAAACTGAAGCTTTCTTT	CASSYEGETEAFF
.	.	TRBV13	TRBJ1-4	15	TGTGCCAGCAGCTTACGTGTACAGCAATCTGAAAAACTGTTTTTT	CASSLRVQQSEKLFF
.	.	TRBV5-6	TRBJ2-5	13	TGTGCCAGCAGCTTGGTTGCCGTGGGGACCCAGTACTTC	CASSLVAVGTQYF
.	few	TRBV20-1	TRBJ1-2	11	TGCAGTGCTACTGAAAACTATGGCTACACCTTC	CSATENYGYTF
TRBD1	few	TRBV5-4	TRBJ1-1	14	TGTGCCAGCAGGGGACAGGGGTTGGTCGCTGAAGCTTTCTTT	CASRGQGLVAEAFF
TRBD1	.	TRBV28	TRBJ1-1	12	TGTGCCAGCAGTCTCAGACAGGGGAAAGCTTTCTTT	CASSLRQGKAFF
.	.	TRBV11-3	TRBJ2-1	11	TGTGCCAGCAGCCGGGACTATGAGCAGTTCTTC	CASSRDYEQFF
.	.	TRBV7-9	TRBJ2-7	15	TGTGCCAGCAGCTTAGTGGGGCAGCTAACCTACGAGCAGTACTTC	CASSLVGQLTYEQYF